The 19 T cell receptor beta chains reported below all come from one sample, sequenced in a study of regulatory T cells in long-lasting Graves disease. HTBI primers from iRepertoire and Arm-PCR of CDR3 regions yielded the TCR beta libraries. From the multiplex PCR reads, TCRdb called clonotypes with MiXCR, one entry per CDR3 protein. The table has 350,000 to 550,000 distinct CDR3 sequences, about 16% seen once. Time point denoted: newly diagnosed GD, antithyroid drugs for less than 3 months. The authors made the TCR library using RNA they extracted from PBMCs. These same data were also listed under a study on T cells in Graves' hyperthyroidism and ophthalmopathy.

Specimen: peripheral blood mononuclear cells (PBMCs), collected at new diagnosis, from a patient treated with antithyroid drugs. The receptors derive from a woman in her late teens or twenties with Graves disease.

This clonotype turned up a few times. In DNA, the CDR3 is TGCGCCAGCAGCTTGGGTGGGAGAGAAGAGCAGTACTTC. This encodes CASSLGGREEQYF. The rearrangement uses TRBV5-1 and TRBJ2-7, with D tentatively TRBD2 (5 bases). The CDR3 loop spans 13 amino acids. V lost 0 bases and J lost 7, with 11 bases in between. Looked up from germline, CDR1 is SGHRS and CDR2 is YFSETQ.

This clonotype was detected a few times. The V and J genes are TRBV29-1 and TRBJ2-7, with 9 bases aligning to TRBD1. This CDR3 spans 13 amino acids. The germline V gene encodes CDR1 SQVTM and CDR2 ANQGSEA. V lost 6 bases and J lost 1; bases outside the gene matches: 4. CDR3 sequence: CSVRDRASYEQYF. CDR3 nucleotide sequence: TGCAGCGTCCGGGACAGGGCGTCCTACGAGCAGTACTTC.

This clonotype has at least ten counts. This chain uses TRBV28 with TRBJ2-1, with 11 nucleotides matching TRBD2. The CDR3 loop spans 15 amino acids. With V trimmed by 6 bases and J by 6 bases, 7 bases remained unmatched. The germline V gene has CDR1 MDHEN and CDR2 SYDVKM. CDR3 amino acids: CASSTSGSPLNEQFF. The CDR3, as DNA: TGTGCCAGCAGCACTAGCGGGAGTCCGCTCAATGAGCAGTTCTTC.

This clonotype was counted many times. The chain is built from TRBV5-1 and TRBJ2-7, with unresolved D. Trimming shortened V by 0 bases and J by 2 bases, and 9 bases separated the two germline ends. The CDR3 totals 14 residues. Germline V gene lookup returns CDR1 SGHRS and CDR2 YFSETQ. CDR3 sequence: CASSLAAAAYEQYF. The CDR3 DNA sequence: TGCGCCAGCAGCTTGGCGGCGGCCGCCTACGAGCAGTACTTC.

This clonotype was seen at least ten times. The chain uses TRBV20-1 and TRBJ2-7; 8 bases are a match to TRBD1. The V gene's germline CDR1 is DFQATT and CDR2 SNEGSKA (reference sequence). The CDR3 has 13 amino acids. V gave up 1 base and J gave up 2 bases; unmatched junction bases: 1. The CDR3 loop is CSARAGGPYEQYF. The CDR3, as DNA: TGCAGTGCTAGAGCAGGGGGCCCCTACGAGCAGTACTTC.

This clonotype was recorded many times. V usage is TRBV7-6 and J usage is TRBJ2-7, with TRBD2 identical over 11 bases. Trimming cost V 5 bases and J 3 bases; bases outside gene matches: 3. This CDR3 comprises 14 residues. Germline V gene sequence: CDR1 SGHVS, CDR2 FNYEAQ. CDR3 sequence (DNA): TGTGCCAGCAGCATACTAGCGGGAGACTACGAGCAGTACTTC. It is translated as CASSILAGDYEQYF.

This chain joins TRBV5-1 and TRBJ2-2, with TRBD1 matching 7 bases. CDR3 length: 14 amino acids. Germline assignment: CDR1 SGHRS and CDR2 YFSETQ. J was trimmed by 6 bases and V by 1 base; bases with no gene match: 3. CDR3 in amino acids: CASSLHQGAGELFF. CDR3 nucleotide sequence: TGCGCCAGCAGCTTGCATCAGGGGGCCGGGGAGCTGTTTTTT.

This clonotype occurred many times. The chain joins TRBV24-1 to TRBJ2-1; D ambiguous. Between the trimmed V and J ends, which lost 2 bases and 2 bases, there was a span of 9 bases. Germline CDR1 is KGHDR and CDR2 is SFDVKD. The CDR3 has 15 residues. The CDR3 DNA is TGTGCCACCAGTGATTCCCGCCCCCCCTACAATGAGCAGTTCTTC. The encoded protein is CATSDSRPPYNEQFF.

CDR3 in amino acids: CASSQSPRGAFGELFF. The CDR3 DNA follows: TGCGCCAGCAGCCAAAGCCCCAGGGGCGCATTCGGGGAGCTGTTTTTT. The rearrangement joins TRBV4-3 to TRBJ2-2; the D gene is possibly TRBD1 (6 bases). Germline values: CDR1 LGHNA, CDR2 YSLEER. The V end lost 2 bases, the J end lost 7 bases, and 17 bases lay between the germline ends. CDR3 length equals 16 residues.

The CDR3 DNA sequence: TGCAGTGCTAGTAGGCGACTAGTGAACACCGGGGAGCTGTTTTTT. It codes for CSASRRLVNTGELFF. The rearrangement joins TRBV20-1 to TRBJ2-2; a possible D gene is TRBD2 (6 bases). CDR1 and CDR2 from the germline V gene are DFQATT and SNEGSKA (reference sequence). This CDR3 region has 15 residues. With 3 bases removed from V and 1 base from J, the gap between germline ends came to 12 bases.

The table lists this clonotype with many counts. The chain couples TRBV7-2 to TRBJ2-3; perhaps TRBD2 as D (5 bases). The CDR3 is 14 residues long. Trimming took off 5 bases at V and 5 bases at J, with 14 bases between the two ends. Per the germline V gene, CDR1 is SGHTA and CDR2 is FQGNSA. CDR3 coding DNA: TGTGCCAGCAGCCGACAAGTACGGGAAGATACGCAGTATTTT. Translated: CASSRQVREDTQYF.

The CDR3 spells CASSFSDRTYEQYF. For the CDR3, the DNA is TGTGCCAGCAGTTTTTCGGACAGGACCTACGAGCAGTACTTC. The chain recombines TRBV12-3 or TRBV12-4 with TRBJ2-7, with 7 bases lining up with TRBD1. After removal of 3 bases from V and 2 bases from J, the junction contained 4 bases not matched to a gene. The length of the CDR3 is 14 residues.

This clonotype showed up many times. The V and J genes are TRBV29-1 and TRBJ2-1; 9 positions agree with TRBD2. With 4 bases clipped from V and 7 bases from J, the junction kept 5 bases outside the gene matches. Germline CDR1 is SQVTM and CDR2 is ANQGSEA. The CDR3 is 13 residues long. In nucleotides, the CDR3 is TGCAGCGTTGCCGGGACTAGCATTAATGAGCAGTTCTTC. This gives the protein CSVAGTSINEQFF.

This clonotype showed up many times. The genes are TRBV6-1 and TRBJ2-3; D gene unclear. Germline V gives CDR1 MNHNS, CDR2 SASEGT. Trimming took off 3 bases at V and 1 base at J, with 8 bases between the two ends. CDR3 size: 14 residues. CDR3 in amino acids: CASSEDRGTDTQYF. The CDR3, as DNA: TGTGCCAGCAGTGAGGACCGAGGCACAGATACGCAGTATTTT.

This clonotype was counted only a few times. This chain joins TRBV29-1 and TRBJ1-5, with D perhaps matching TRBD1 (5 bases). Trimming left V 4 bases short and J 3 bases short, with 7 bases between. The CDR3 spans 12 residues. From germline, CDR1 is SQVTM and CDR2 ANQGSEA. The CDR3 sequence: CSVAGPNQPQHF. Written as DNA, the CDR3 is TGCAGCGTTGCAGGGCCCAATCAGCCCCAGCATTTT. The whole variable domain, remainder taken from reference TRBV29-1 and TRBJ1-5, is SAVISQKPSRDICQRGTSLTIQCQVDSQVTMMFWYRQQPGQSLTLIATANQGSEATYESGFVIDKFPISRPNLTFSTLTVSNMSPEDSSIYLCSVAGPNQPQHFGDGTRLSIL.

This chain joins TRBV7-9 and TRBJ2-1; possible D gene TRBD1, 6 bases. Germline values: CDR1 SEHNR, CDR2 FQNEAQ (reference sequence). This CDR3 has 15 amino acids. V was shortened by 7 bases and J by 8 bases, with 21 bases between the two germline ends. The CDR3 loop reads CASTDPGQAPDEQFF. The CDR3 DNA is TGTGCCAGCACCGACCCGGGACAAGCGCCCGATGAGCAGTTCTTC. The entire variable domain, with the rest obtained from reference TRBV7-9 and TRBJ2-1, is as follows: DTGVSQNPRHKITKRGQNVTFRCDPISEHNRLYWYRQTLGQGPEFLTYFQNEAQLEKSRLLSDRFSAERPKGSFSTLEIQRTEQGDSAMYLCASTDPGQAPDEQFFGPGTRLTVL.

The sample holds many counts of this clonotype. The chain uses TRBV2 and TRBJ2-3; perhaps TRBD2 as D (5 bases). Germline assignment: CDR1 SNHLY and CDR2 FYNNEI. The CDR3 loop spans 15 amino acids. Deletions cut 8 bases from V and 0 bases from J, with 15 bases between. The CDR3 here is CASSAGLASTDTQYF. The DNA for the CDR3 is TGTGCCAGCTCCGCCGGACTTGCTAGCACAGATACGCAGTATTTT. The full variable domain, completed using reference TRBV2 and TRBJ2-3, is EPEVTQTPSHQVTQMGQEVILRCVPISNHLYFYWYRQILGQKVEFLVSFYNNEISEKSEIFDDQFSVERPDGSNFTLKIRSTKLEDSAMYFCASSAGLASTDTQYFGPGTRLTVL.

The count of this clonotype is one. The CDR3 ends on some other residue instead of the conserved phenylalanine or tryptophan, so this is likely a read error. This chain links TRBV2 with TRBJ2-3; 10 nucleotides align to TRBD2. V was clipped by 6 bases and J by 3 bases; unmatched bases: 9. CDR3 length equals 16 residues. Germline CDR1 is SNHLY and CDR2 is FYNNEI. In DNA form, the CDR3 reads TGTGCCAGCAGCCACGGTAGCGGGAGGCTGACAGATACGCAGTATTCT. This gives the protein CASSHGSGRLTDTQYS.

The genes are TRBV11-3 and TRBJ2-7; 9 positions agree with TRBD2. The CDR3 runs 17 residues. Germline V gives CDR1 SGHNT, CDR2 YENEEA. Germline trimming cut 2 bases from V and 9 bases from J; bases unmatched to any gene: 17. CDR3: CASSLLASGNLVSGQYF. CDR3 coding DNA: TGTGCCAGCAGCTTACTCGCTAGCGGGAACCTCGTTAGTGGGCAGTACTTC.